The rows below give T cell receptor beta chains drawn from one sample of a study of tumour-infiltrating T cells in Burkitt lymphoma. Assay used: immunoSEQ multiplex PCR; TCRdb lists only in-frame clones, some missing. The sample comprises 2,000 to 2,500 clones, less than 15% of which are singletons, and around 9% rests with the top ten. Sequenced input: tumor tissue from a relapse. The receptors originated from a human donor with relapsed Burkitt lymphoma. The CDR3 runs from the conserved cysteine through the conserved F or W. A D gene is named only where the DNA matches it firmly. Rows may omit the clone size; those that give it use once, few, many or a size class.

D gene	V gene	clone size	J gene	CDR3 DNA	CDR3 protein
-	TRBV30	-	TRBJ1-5	TGTGCCTGGGGGCAAAACAATCAGCCCCAGCATTTT	CAWGQNNQPQHF
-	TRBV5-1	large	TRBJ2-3	TGCGCCAGCAGCTCCGGGACACCCGCAGATACGCAGTATTTT	CASSSGTPADTQYF
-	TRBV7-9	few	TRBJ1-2	TGTGCCAGCAGCTTAGTCGTTAACTATGGCTACACCTTC	CASSLVVNYGYTF
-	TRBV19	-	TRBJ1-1	TGTGCCAGTAGCCGGGCGGATACCACTGAAGCTTTCTTT	CASSRADTTEAFF
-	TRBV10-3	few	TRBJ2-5	TGTGCCATCAGTGAGGTCGTGTCGGAGACCCAGTACTTC	CAISEVVSETQYF
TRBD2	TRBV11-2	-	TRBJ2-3	TGTGCCAGCAGCTCCACTAGCGGGATTCTTGATACGCAGTATTTT	CASSSTSGILDTQYF
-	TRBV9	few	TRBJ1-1	TGTGCCAGCTCAGGGTCATCGGACACTGAAGCTTTCTTT	CASSGSSDTEAFF
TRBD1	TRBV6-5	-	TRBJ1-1	TGTGCCAGCAGTACAGGGGGGAACACTGAAGCTTTCTTT	CASSTGGNTEAFF
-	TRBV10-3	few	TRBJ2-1	TGTGCCATGCTACCCTACAATGAGCAGTTCTTC	CAMLPYNEQFF
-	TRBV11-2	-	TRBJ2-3	TGTGCCAGCAGCTTAATGACAAGCACAGATACGCAGTATTTT	CASSLMTSTDTQYF
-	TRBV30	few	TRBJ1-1	TGTGCCTGGGGAGCCCTGGGGAGGGGGAACACTGAAGCTTTCTTT	CAWGALGRGNTEAFF
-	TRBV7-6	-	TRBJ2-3	TGTGCCAGCAGCTTAAGGCGAGCGAGCACAGATACGCAGTATTTT	CASSLRRASTDTQYF
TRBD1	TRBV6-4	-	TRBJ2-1	TGTGCCAGCAGTGAGTCCGGGACAGGGAATGAGCAGTTCTTC	CASSESGTGNEQFF
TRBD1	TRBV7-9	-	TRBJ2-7	TGTGCCAGCAGCTTAGTGGCCCGGGACAGCTACGAGCAGTACTTC	CASSLVARDSYEQYF
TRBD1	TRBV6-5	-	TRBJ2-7	TGTGCCAGCAAATCAATGGACAGGCCTGGTTGGGAGCAGTACTTC	CASKSMDRPGWEQYF
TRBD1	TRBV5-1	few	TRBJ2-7	TGCGCCAGCAGCTTGGGCTGGACAGGGGGCAACTACGAGCAGTACTTC	CASSLGWTGGNYEQYF
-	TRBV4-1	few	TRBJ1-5	TGCGCCAGCAGCCAAGTAGGGTTGAGCAATCAGCCCCAGCATTTT	CASSQVGLSNQPQHF
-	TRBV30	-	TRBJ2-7	TGTGCCTGGAGTGTAGACGAGCAGTACTTC	CAWSVDEQYF
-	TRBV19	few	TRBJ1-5	TGTGCCAGTAGATCACAGGCAGGAGCCAGCAATCAGCCCCAGCATTTT	CASRSQAGASNQPQHF
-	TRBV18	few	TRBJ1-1	TGTGCCAGCTCACCACCGGGGTTGTTCAGTGACACTGAAGCTTTCTTT	CASSPPGLFSDTEAFF
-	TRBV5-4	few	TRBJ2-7	TGTGCCAGCAGCTTGGGGGTGACTCTTCCCTACGAGCAGTACTTC	CASSLGVTLPYEQYF
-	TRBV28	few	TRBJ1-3	TGTGCCAGCAGTGTCTATTGGGAGGGCTCTGGAAACACCATATATTTT	CASSVYWEGSGNTIYF
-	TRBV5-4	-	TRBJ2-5	TGTGCCAGCAGCTTGGATGGGATACCGGAGACCCAGTACTTC	CASSLDGIPETQYF
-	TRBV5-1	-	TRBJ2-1	TGCGCCAGCAGCTTGGTCAGGGGAGTCGACAATGAGCAGTTCTTC	CASSLVRGVDNEQFF
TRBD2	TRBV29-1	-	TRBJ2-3	TGCAGCGTTCGACTAGCGGTCACAGATACGCAGTATTTT	CSVRLAVTDTQYF
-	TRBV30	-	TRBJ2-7	TGTGCCTGGAGTGTAGGGGCGGGCGCTCTCCTAGACGAGCAGTACTTC	CAWSVGAGALLDEQYF
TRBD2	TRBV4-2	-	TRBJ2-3	TGTGCCAGCAGCCCCGGGAGCGGGGGCGGCACAGATACGCAGTATTTT	CASSPGSGGGTDTQYF
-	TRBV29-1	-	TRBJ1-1	TGCAGCGTTGTACACGGTCGAGCGTTCTTT	CSVVHGRAFF
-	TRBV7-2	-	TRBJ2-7	TGTGCCAGCAGCAATCAGGTTTACGAGCAGTACTTC	CASSNQVYEQYF